Below, 8 T cell receptor beta chains from the same sample are listed, as sequenced in a study of T cell changes during pregnancy in multiple sclerosis (dated by TCRdb to about 2019). The library relied on the immunoSEQ multiplex PCR assay. TCRdb took over this immuneACCESS table, retaining in-frame rearrangements with V and J assigned. Such tables are incomplete; in checked studies, under half of the missing clones stem from an unresolved V gene, and the remainder is unexplained. The sample records some 61,000 clones, about 89% of which are singletons. The ten largest clones represent 0.7% to 0.95% of the sample. This specimen consisted of peripheral blood, obtained in the second trimester of pregnancy. The receptors derive from a female donor with multiple sclerosis, enrolled in a pregnancy study.

This rearrangement joins TRBV10-3 to TRBJ2-5; 9 bases match TRBD1. The CDR3 has 15 amino acids. Trimming cost V 4 bases and J 5 bases; bases outside gene matches: 8. The V gene's germline CDR1 is ENHRY and CDR2 SYGVKD. CDR3 sequence (DNA): TGTGCCATCAGTGGGAAACAGGGGGCCGGGGAGACCCAGTACTTC. Its protein is CAISGKQGAGETQYF.

The chain recombines TRBV2 with TRBJ2-5; TRBD2 matches 8 bases. The J segment lost 1 base and the V segment lost 6 bases, leaving 13 bases of the junction unmatched. The CDR3 totals 17 residues. Germline V gene data show CDR1 as SNHLY and CDR2 as FYNNEI. The CDR3 loop reads CASSPLGSGGPQETQYF. CDR3 nucleotide sequence: TGTGCCAGCAGCCCTTTGGGAAGCGGGGGCCCCCAAGAGACCCAGTACTTC. Combining the CDR3 with reference TRBV2 and TRBJ2-5 gives the whole variable domain EPEVTQTPSHQVTQMGQEVILRCVPISNHLYFYWYRQILGQKVEFLVSFYNNEISEKSEIFDDQFSVERPDGSNFTLKIRSTKLEDSAMYFCASSPLGSGGPQETQYFGPGTRLLVL.

V gene TRBV4-1 combines with J gene TRBJ1-1; 11 positions agree with TRBD1. Trimming removed 0 bases from V and 7 bases from J; junction bases left unmatched: 10. CDR1 is MGHRA and CDR2 is YSYEKL in the germline V gene. The CDR3 extends over 17 amino acids. The CDR3 region is CASSQEVGQGVVVEAFF. The CDR3 DNA reads as TGCGCCAGCAGCCAAGAGGTGGGACAGGGGGTAGTGGTTGAAGCTTTCTTT.

This sequence joins TRBV27 and TRBJ2-7, with 9 bases identical to TRBD1. V shed 6 bases, J shed 2 bases, and the junction held 5 bases outside the gene matches. Germline assignment: CDR1 MNHEY and CDR2 SMNVEV (reference sequence). The CDR3 contains 14 residues. CDR3 DNA sequence: TGTGCCAGCAGCCTTGGACAGGGGACCTACGAGCAGTACTTC. Amino acids: CASSLGQGTYEQYF.

This chain links TRBV4-1 with TRBJ2-7; TRBD2 agrees at 9 bases. The CDR3 is 19 amino acids. In germline, CDR1 is MGHRA, CDR2 YSYEKL. V gave up 0 bases and J gave up 0 bases; unmatched junction bases: 12. The DNA for the CDR3 is TGCGCCAGCAGCCAAGAGGTGGTGATAGCGGGGGAACCCTCCTACGAGCAGTACTTC. Amino acid sequence: CASSQEVVIAGEPSYEQYF.

The chain has TRBV5-4 and TRBJ1-4, with D possibly TRBD1 on 6 matching bases. This CDR3 is built from 16 residues. Trimming cost V 2 bases and J 4 bases, with 15 bases left between them. CDR1 is SGHNT and CDR2 is YYREEE in the germline V gene (reference sequence). The CDR3 coding sequence is TGTGCCAGCAGCTTAGGGGGTTGGGGTCGTAATGAAAAACTGTTTTTT. Amino acids: CASSLGGWGRNEKLFF.

V gene TRBV19 combines with J gene TRBJ1-1; TRBD1 aligns across 9 bases. With 10 bases clipped from V and 5 bases from J, the junction kept 8 bases outside the gene matches. CDR3 length: 13 amino acids. CDR1 and CDR2 (germline): LNHDA, SQIVND (reference sequence). Here the CDR3 reads CATRQGGMTEAFF. The CDR3 coding sequence is TGTGCCACCCGACAGGGGGGGATGACTGAAGCTTTCTTT.

This rearrangement joins TRBV5-4 to TRBJ1-1; tentatively, D is TRBD1 (5 bases). The CDR3 has 14 amino acids. V lost 4 bases and J lost 4, with 14 bases in between. Germline V CDR1 and CDR2: SGHNT, YYREEE (reference sequence). CDR3: CASSPAPRGTEAFF. The CDR3 DNA is TGTGCCAGCAGCCCCGCCCCAAGGGGCACTGAAGCTTTCTTT.